This entry lists 9 T cell receptor beta chains sequenced from one sample in a study of Graves' ophthalmopathy and Graves' hyperthyroidism. The authors amplified TCR beta CDR3 regions, and they did so from RNA transcripts for repertoire sequencing. Second-round multiplex PCR came after first-round RT-PCR with HTBI primers. TCRdb fed the multiplex PCR reads into MiXCR, producing one record per CDR3 protein. The profile shows about 420,000 distinct CDR3 sequences, around a fifth of them singletons. The sequencing sample was made of peripheral blood. All receptors derive from a woman younger than 30 with stable Graves' hyperthyroidism.

This clonotype appeared many times. The rearrangement joins TRBV6-2 or TRBV6-3 to TRBJ1-2, with D uncertain. The ends were cut back, 8 bases at V and 4 bases at J, with 5 bases in the middle. Germline values: CDR1 MNHEY, CDR2 SVGEGT. The CDR3 covers 10 residues. The CDR3 coding sequence is TGTGCCAGCTTCGGCTATGGCTACACCTTC. This translates into CASFGYGYTF.

This clonotype was seen ten or more times. This sequence joins TRBV2 and TRBJ2-7, with TRBD1 matching over 12 bases. J lost 4 bases, V lost 6 bases, and 4 bases had no gene match. Looked up from germline, CDR1 is SNHLY and CDR2 is FYNNEI. The CDR3 has 14 amino acids. Written as DNA, the CDR3 is TGTGCCAGCAGCGGGGACAGGGGGCTTTACGAGCAGTACTTC. Its protein is CASSGDRGLYEQYF.

Ten or more counts support this clonotype. The DNA of the CDR3 is TGTGCCAGCAGCCCCAGCCTAGGGCGGAAAGAGACCCAGTACTTC. Encoded protein: CASSPSLGRKETQYF. The chain links TRBV7-2 to TRBJ2-5; D uncertain. Trimming shortened V by 5 bases and J by 3 bases, and 16 bases separated the two germline ends. This CDR3 has 15 residues. Germline CDR1 SGHTA, CDR2 FQGNSA.

This clonotype showed up many times. This chain connects TRBV19 to TRBJ1-2; 7 bases match TRBD1. The CDR3 contains 12 residues. The V gene's germline CDR1 is LNHDA and CDR2 SQIVND (reference sequence). Unmatched junction bases numbered 6, after V lost 11 bases and J lost 3 bases. The DNA for the CDR3 is TGTGCCGCAAGACAGGGACACTATGGCTACACCTTC. Its translation: CAARQGHYGYTF.

The gene calls are TRBV7-9 and TRBJ2-5; unclear D gene. This CDR3 region has 14 residues. The germline CDR1 and CDR2 sequences are SEHNR and FQNEAQ (reference sequence). Between the trimmed V and J ends, which lost 2 bases and 0 bases, there was a span of 7 bases. The CDR3 nucleotides are TGTGCCAGCAGCTTACATGGGGACCAAGAGACCCAGTACTTC. This codes for CASSLHGDQETQYF.

This clonotype was counted at least ten times. The chain recombines TRBV10-3 with TRBJ1-6; D is undetermined. Germline V gene data show CDR1 as ENHRY and CDR2 as SYGVKD. The V end was cut by 8 bases, the J end by 7 bases, with 15 bases between. The CDR3 runs 14 residues. The CDR3 here is CAISPGIGNSPLHF. Written as DNA, the CDR3 is TGTGCCATCTCCCCGGGAATAGGCAATTCACCCCTCCACTTT.

This clonotype was detected ten times or more. V and J are TRBV2 and TRBJ1-3, with no clear D. Germline CDR1 SNHLY, CDR2 FYNNEI. Trimming shortened V by 6 bases and J by 5 bases, and 20 bases separated the two germline ends. The CDR3 contains 16 residues. This CDR3 reads CASRFLGLPGRNTIYF. In nucleotides, the CDR3 is TGTGCCAGCAGATTCTTAGGACTTCCCGGGAGAAACACCATATATTTT. The full variable domain, with the rest looked up from reference TRBV2 and TRBJ1-3, is EPEVTQTPSHQVTQMGQEVILRCVPISNHLYFYWYRQILGQKVEFLVSFYNNEISEKSEIFDDQFSVERPDGSNFTLKIRSTKLEDSAMYFCASRFLGLPGRNTIYFGEGSWLTVV.

This clonotype was detected many times. The chain combines TRBV20-1 with TRBJ2-4; 7 positions agree with TRBD2. CDR1 is DFQATT and CDR2 is SNEGSKA in the germline V gene (reference sequence). Germline trimming cut 6 bases from V and 7 bases from J; bases unmatched to any gene: 9. CDR3 length: 13 amino acids. The CDR3 sequence is CSALSYGGNIQYF. The CDR3 nucleotides are TGCAGTGCCCTTTCTTACGGGGGGAACATTCAGTACTTC.

This clonotype was picked up many times. V is TRBV3-1 and J is TRBJ2-5; 12 bases are shared with TRBD2. The CDR3 runs to 20 residues. Germline lookup yields CDR1 LGHDT and CDR2 YNNKEL (reference sequence). The ends lost 1 base at V and 1 base at J; junction bases unmatched: 13. This chain's CDR3 is CASSQVPLAGGPGGQETQYF. The DNA of the CDR3 is TGTGCCAGCAGCCAAGTCCCTCTAGCGGGAGGGCCGGGGGGCCAAGAGACCCAGTACTTC.